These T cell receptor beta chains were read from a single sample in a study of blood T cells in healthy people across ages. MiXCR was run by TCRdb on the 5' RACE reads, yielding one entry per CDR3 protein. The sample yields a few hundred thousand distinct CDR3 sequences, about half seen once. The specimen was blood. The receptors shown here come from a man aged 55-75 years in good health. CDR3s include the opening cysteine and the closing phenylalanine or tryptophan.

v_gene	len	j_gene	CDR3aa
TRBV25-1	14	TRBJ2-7	CASSDHGAGNEQYF
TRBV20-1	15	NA	CSARATTSSGGEQYF
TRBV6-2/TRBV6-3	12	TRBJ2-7	CASLGVSYEQYF
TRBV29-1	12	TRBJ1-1	CSAQPQGTKAFF
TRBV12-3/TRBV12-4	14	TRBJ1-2	CASSPAGRLHGYTF
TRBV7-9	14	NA	CASNRGTSAYEQYF
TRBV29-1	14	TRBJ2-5	CSVEDPPEVSEQYF
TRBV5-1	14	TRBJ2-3	CASGMGQAGDTQYF
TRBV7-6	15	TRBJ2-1	CASSLDGGAYNEQFF
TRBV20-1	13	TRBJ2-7	CSAAGLLGNEQYF
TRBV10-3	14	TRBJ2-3	CAISGGQSTDTQYF
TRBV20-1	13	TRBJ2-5	CSAMTGGRETQYF
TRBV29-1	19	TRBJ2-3	CSVEAQRGMRGARTDTQYF
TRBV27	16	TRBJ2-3	CASSLVSSGPTDTQYF
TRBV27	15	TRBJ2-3	CASSSPGGPGDTQYF
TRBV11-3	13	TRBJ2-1	CASSNEGGGEQFF
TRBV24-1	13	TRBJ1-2	CATSDSGRAGYTF
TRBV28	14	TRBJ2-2	CASSLWASTGELFF
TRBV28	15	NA	CASNPTSGVPYEQYF
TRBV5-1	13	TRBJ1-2	CASSLTSGNGYTF
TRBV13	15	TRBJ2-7	CASSPRGSSSYERYF
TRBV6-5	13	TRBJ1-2	CASSQRQSYGYTF
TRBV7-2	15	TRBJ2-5	CASSFPQGQVKTQYF
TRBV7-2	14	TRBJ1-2	CASSLGGTGPIYTF
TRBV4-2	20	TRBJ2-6	CASSQDPGQGANSGANVLTF
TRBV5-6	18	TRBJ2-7	CASSRAGLSTGGPYEQYF
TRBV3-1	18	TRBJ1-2	CASSQVTETSSAFYGYTF
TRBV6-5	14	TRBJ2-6	CASRQGAGANVLTF
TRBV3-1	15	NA	CASSSFQGRGETQYF
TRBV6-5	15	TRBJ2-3	CASSPGTGFTDTQYF
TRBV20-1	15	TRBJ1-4	CSARVMGATNEKLFF
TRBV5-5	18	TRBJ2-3	CASSLANRDRVTTDTQYF
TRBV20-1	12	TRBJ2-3	CSALADSDTQYF
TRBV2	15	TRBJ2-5	CASEGGTGIQETQYF
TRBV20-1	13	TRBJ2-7	CSARPGPTATQYF
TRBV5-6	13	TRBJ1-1	CASSLRPNTEAFF
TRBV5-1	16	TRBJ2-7	CASSRLQGGSSYEQYF
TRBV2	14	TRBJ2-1	CASSYDSLANEQFF
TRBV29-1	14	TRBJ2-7	CSVVWDSSYNEQYF
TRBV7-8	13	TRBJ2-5	CASSTGTKETQYF
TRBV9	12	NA	CASPPGNYEQYF